This T cell receptor beta chain was obtained from a study of T cell responses to AZD1222 COVID-19 vaccine. Pooled in the analysis were second doses at about 4 or about 12 weeks. Clones were sequenced by immunoSEQ multiplex PCR, and TCRdb holds only the in-frame ones, with some missing. The sample lists 98,000 or so clones, 85% to 90% occurring once. The CDR3 length is 15 residues. Losses at the gene ends were 8 bases for V and 7 bases for J; bases not matched to a gene: 10. From germline, CDR1 is SNHLY and CDR2 FYNNEI. The chain carries TRBV2 and TRBJ2-2; 10 nucleotides agree with TRBD1. The sample consisted of peripheral blood, taken 28 days after the second AZD1222 dose. The clonotype originates from an adult who received the AZD1222 COVID-19 vaccine. The CDR3 region has the DNA TGTGCCAGCCTACCCGGGACAGGGGCGGTCGGGGAGCTGTTTTTT. This codes for CASLPGTGAVGELFF.